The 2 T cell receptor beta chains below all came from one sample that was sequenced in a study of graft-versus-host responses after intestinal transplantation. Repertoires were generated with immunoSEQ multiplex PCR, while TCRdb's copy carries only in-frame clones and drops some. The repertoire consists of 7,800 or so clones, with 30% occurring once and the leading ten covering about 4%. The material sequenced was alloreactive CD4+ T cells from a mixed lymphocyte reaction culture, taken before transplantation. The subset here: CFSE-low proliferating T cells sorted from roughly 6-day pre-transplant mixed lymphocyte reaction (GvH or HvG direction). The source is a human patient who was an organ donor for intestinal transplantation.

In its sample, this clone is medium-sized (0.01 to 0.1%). CDR3 in DNA: TGTGCCAGCAGCCCCACGGTCGGGGGAGGCTACACCTTC. Translated, it gives CASSPTVGGGYTF. V usage is TRBV7-3 and J usage is TRBJ1-2; tentatively, D is TRBD1 (5 bases). Trimming took 5 bases from V and 8 from J, leaving 15 bases between them. Germline CDR1 reads SGHTA; CDR2 reads FQGTGA. The CDR3 has 13 amino acids.

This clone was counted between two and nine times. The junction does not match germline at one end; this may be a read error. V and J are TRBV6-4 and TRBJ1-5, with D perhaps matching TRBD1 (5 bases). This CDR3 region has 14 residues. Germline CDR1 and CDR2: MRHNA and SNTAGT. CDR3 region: CASSYSGGGQPQHF. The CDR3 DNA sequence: TGTGCCAGCAGTTACTCGGGGGGAGGGCAGCCCCAGCATTTT.